The rows below give T cell receptor beta chains drawn from one sample of a study of response to subunit inactivated influenza vaccine. TCRdb re-derived calls from the RT-PCR reads in MiXCR, one entry per CDR3 protein. The sample includes 550,000 to 650,000 distinct CDR3 sequences, over 9.5% seen only once; the top ten take more than 8.5%. The material was PBMCs from blood, obtained on the day of vaccination. Receptors were obtained from a man aged 50 to 60 who received an inactivated influenza vaccine. The CDR3 runs from the conserved cysteine through the conserved F or W. D genes are given only for firm matches. Clone size is given for some rows only: seen once, a few or many times, or a class if the clone is expanded.

TRBD2	TRBV7-8	TRBJ2-7	-	TGTGCCAGCAGCTCTCGACTAGCGGGAGGAAGAGAGCAGTACTTC	CASSSRLAGGREQYF
TRBD2	TRBV4-3	TRBJ2-4	-	TGCGCCAGCAGCCAAGTACTAGCGGGGAAAAACATTCAGTACTTC	CASSQVLAGKNIQYF
-	TRBV9	TRBJ2-7	-	TGTGCCAGCAGCGTAGGACGGTCTGGAACCGAGCAGTACTTC	CASSVGRSGTEQYF
TRBD1	TRBV6-2/TRBV6-3	TRBJ2-2	few	TGTGCCAGCAGGAGGGGACAGGTGTACACCGGGGAGCTGTTTTTT	CASRRGQVYTGELFF
-	TRBV7-6	TRBJ2-7	-	TGTGCCAGCAGCTTATTGAGGAGCTCCTACGAGCAGTACTTC	CASSLLRSSYEQYF
-	TRBV4-2	TRBJ2-3	few	TGTGCCAGCAGCCAAGTTAGACCCACAGATACGCAGTATTTT	CASSQVRPTDTQYF
-	TRBV6-2/TRBV6-3	TRBJ1-1	-	TGTGCCAGCAGTTACCTGGCCAGGGGCACTGAAGCTTTCTTT	CASSYLARGTEAFF
TRBD1	TRBV12-3/TRBV12-4	TRBJ2-1	many	TGTGCCAGCGGCTACAGGGGGCGGAATGAGCAGTTCTTC	CASGYRGRNEQFF
-	TRBV7-2	TRBJ2-3	-	TGTGCCAGCAGTCCTCCGGGACTCGTCACAGATACGCAGTATTTT	CASSPPGLVTDTQYF
-	TRBV14	TRBJ1-1	many	TGTGCCAGCAGCCAAGATCCAGGGGTGGTCACTGAAGCTTTCTTT	CASSQDPGVVTEAFF
TRBD2	TRBV27	TRBJ2-1	few	TGTGCCAGCAGTCCGATACTACTAGCGGGCTCCAATGAGCAGTCCTTC	CASSPILLAGSNEQSF
-	TRBV7-9	TRBJ2-7	few	TGTGCCAGCAGCGAATATTCAAACAGCTACGAGCAGTACTTC	CASSEYSNSYEQYF
TRBD1	TRBV5-6	TRBJ2-1	many	TGTGCCAGCAGCTTGCGACAGGGGGCTTATGTAAATGAGCAGTTCTTC	CASSLRQGAYVNEQFF
-	TRBV19	TRBJ2-1	-	TGTGCCAGTAGTGCGACCGGGACCACCAATGAGCAGTTCTTC	CASSATGTTNEQFF
-	TRBV6-2/TRBV6-3	TRBJ1-1	-	TGTGCCAGCGCAGGGGCTTCGGGGACTGAAGCTTTCTTT	CASAGASGTEAFF
-	TRBV20-1	TRBJ1-6	few	TGCAGTGCTAGAGGAGGGGGGGCCTATAATTCACCCCTCCACTTT	CSARGGGAYNSPLHF
-	TRBV6-2/TRBV6-3	TRBJ1-2	-	TGTGCCAGCAGTTACTCGTTCCTGGGGGCGGTATTGGATGGCTACACCTTC	CASSYSFLGAVLDGYTF
-	TRBV12-3/TRBV12-4	TRBJ2-7	-	TGTGCCAGCAACCACTCACCCGGGACGGGGATCCACGAGCAGTACTTC	CASNHSPGTGIHEQYF
-	TRBV7-8	TRBJ1-5	many	TGTGCCAGCAGCTTAGCGTTGAGACAGAACGTCGGTCAGCCCCAGCATTTT	CASSLALRQNVGQPQHF
-	TRBV7-9	TRBJ2-3	-	TGTGCCAGCAGCTTAGAGAGGGCCCTTCGCACAGATACGCAGTATTTT	CASSLERALRTDTQYF
-	TRBV2	TRBJ2-4	few	TGTGCCAGCAGTCGAGACAATGGAAGAGACATTCAGTACTTC	CASSRDNGRDIQYF
-	TRBV20-1	TRBJ2-6	few	TGCAGTGCTAAGTCAGAGCCGGGGGCCAACGTCCTGACTTTC	CSAKSEPGANVLTF
TRBD2	TRBV2	TRBJ2-1	few	TGTGCCAGCAGTCCCCGACGGGGGGGATCTAATGAGCAGTTCTTC	CASSPRRGGSNEQFF
-	TRBV6-1	TRBJ1-5	-	TGTGCCAGCAGGGACAGAGACCAGCCCCAGCATTTT	CASRDRDQPQHF
TRBD1	TRBV20-1	TRBJ2-1	-	TGCAGTGCTAGAAAGGGACAGGGGTATTACAATGAGCAGTTCTTC	CSARKGQGYYNEQFF
TRBD1	TRBV27	TRBJ2-7	few	TGTGCCAGCAGTTTATATAAAGGGACAGGGAACGAGCAGTACTTC	CASSLYKGTGNEQYF
TRBD2	TRBV7-8	TRBJ2-7	-	TGTGCCAGCAGCTTTTATAGCGGGAAGGTCTACGAGCAGTACTTC	CASSFYSGKVYEQYF